This T cell receptor (beta chain) was sequenced during a study of blood T cell repertoires in COVID-19. As for the study in general: Acute-phase and convalescent COVID-19 samples originated in the United States, Italy and Spain. T cells, B-cell-depleted T cells, or PBMCs provided the cDNA or gDNA that served as material.

As originally analysed: Amplification of reference gene primers was used by the study to estimate nucleated cell counts. Clones were read by immunoSEQ multiplex PCR, and TCRdb kept only the in-frame ones, dropping some. The DNA gave D and trimming, while V, J and clone size come from that table. The sample has 100,000 to 150,000 clones, around 80% seen once; the top ten hold 3.8%. Trimming cost V 4 bases and J 6 bases; bases outside gene matches: 7. This CDR3 spans 13 amino acids. Germline CDR1 is SQVTM and CDR2 is ANQGSEA. The chain joins TRBV29-1 to TRBJ1-2; 8 nucleotides line up with TRBD1. Sequencing used peripheral blood. This receptor was taken from a woman aged 45-65 years with acute or convalescent COVID-19. CDR3 bases: TGCAGCGTTGGGCAGGGGGCGCGTAATGGCTACACCTTC. It codes for CSVGQGARNGYTF. The variable domain in full, with the rest retrieved from reference TRBV29-1 and TRBJ1-2, is SAVISQKPSRDICQRGTSLTIQCQVDSQVTMMFWYRQQPGQSLTLIATANQGSEATYESGFVIDKFPISRPNLTFSTLTVSNMSPEDSSIYLCSVGQGARNGYTFGSGTRLTVV.